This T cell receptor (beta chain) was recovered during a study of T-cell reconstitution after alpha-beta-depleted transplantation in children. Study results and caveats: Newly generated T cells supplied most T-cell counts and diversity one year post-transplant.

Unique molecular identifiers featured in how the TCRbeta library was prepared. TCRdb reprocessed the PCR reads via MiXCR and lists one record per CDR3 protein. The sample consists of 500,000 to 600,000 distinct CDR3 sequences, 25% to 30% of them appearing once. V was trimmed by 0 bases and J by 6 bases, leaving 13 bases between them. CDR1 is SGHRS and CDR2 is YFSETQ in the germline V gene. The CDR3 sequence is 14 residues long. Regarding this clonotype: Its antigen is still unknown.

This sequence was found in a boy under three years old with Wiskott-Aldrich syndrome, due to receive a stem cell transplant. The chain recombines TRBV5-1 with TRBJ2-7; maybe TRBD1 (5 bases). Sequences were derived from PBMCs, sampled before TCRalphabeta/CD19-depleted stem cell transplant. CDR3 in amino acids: CASSLASGNGEQYF. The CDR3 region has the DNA TGCGCCAGCAGCTTGGCCTCAGGGAACGGCGAGCAGTACTTC.